A single sample is the source of the 4 T cell receptor beta chains below, sequenced in a study of control samples from healthy donors and cancer patients. TCRdb's table, derived via immunoSEQ multiplex PCR, lists solely in-frame clones and lacks some. The data contain about 120,000 clones, around nine tenths of them seen just once; the ten biggest clones take up 9% to 13%. Sequencing used blood. The source is a man under 40 in good health.

This clone was observed once. The J gene is TRBJ2-2, the V gene TRBV9; possibly TRBD2 for D (5 bases). V was clipped by 2 bases and J by 0 bases, with 8 bases between them. The CDR3 totals 15 residues. Germline V lookup: CDR1 SGDLS, CDR2 YYNGEE. CDR3 in DNA: TGTGCCAGCAGCGTCGGGCGGGCGAACACCGGGGAGCTGTTTTTT. Encoded protein: CASSVGRANTGELFF.

This clone was picked up one time. The gene calls are TRBV5-6 and TRBJ2-7; D is perhaps TRBD1 (5 bases). The V end was cut by 4 bases, the J end by 5 bases, with 10 bases between. The CDR3 consists of 12 residues. Germline V gene data show CDR1 as SGHDT and CDR2 as YYEEEE. The chain's CDR3 is CASSPGQDEQYF. As DNA, the CDR3 is TGTGCCAGCAGCCCCGGACAAGACGAGCAGTACTTC. Looking up the rest from reference TRBV5-6 and TRBJ2-7 gives the full variable domain: DAGVTQSPTHLIKTRGQQVTLRCSPKSGHDTVSWYQQALGQGPQFIFQYYEEEERQRGNFPDRFSGHQFPNYSSELNVNALLLGDSALYLCASSPGQDEQYFGPGTRLTVT.

The rearrangement joins TRBV10-2 to TRBJ1-4, with D possibly matching TRBD1 (5 bases). Germline CDR1 and CDR2: WSHSY and SAAADI. The CDR3 runs to 14 residues. V lost 5 bases and J lost 8, with 15 bases in between. DNA for the CDR3: TGCGCCAGCAGTTCAGGGAGTGTGCCGGAAAAACTGTTTTTT. It is translated as CASSSGSVPEKLFF.

This rearrangement joins TRBV19 to TRBJ1-2, with D tentatively TRBD1 (6 bases). CDR3 size: 12 residues. Germline CDR1 LNHDA, CDR2 SQIVND (reference sequence). Trimming removed 8 bases at V and 6 bases at J, with 13 bases between. This chain's CDR3 is CASYGGGDGYTF. The CDR3 DNA follows: TGTGCCAGTTACGGGGGGGGCGATGGCTACACCTTC.